These T cell receptor beta chains were read from a single sample in a study of shared clonotypes between healthy human individuals. Some clones are missing from TCRdb's copy, which holds only in-frame ones; the method was immunoSEQ multiplex PCR. Altogether more than 2 million clones are present, 90% to 95% being singletons, with the ten largest covering approximately 0.13%. The source material was naive CD4+ T cells sorted from blood. The receptors come from a man younger than 30 in good health. Both conserved end residues are part of each CDR3.

>TRBV18|TRBJ2-3
CASSPGGQGSDTQYF
>TRBV19|TRBJ1-1
CASSATQGNTEAFF
>TRBV9|TRBJ1-2
CASSVVDRDRRYTF
>TRBV27|TRBJ2-7
CASARGQWGEQYF
>TRBV10-1|TRBJ1-6
CASSDPGRNSPLHF
>TRBV6-5|TRBJ2-1
CASSSGGVGYNEQFF
>TRBV7-9|TRBJ2-2
CASSFRTGELFF
>TRBV4-1|TRBJ2-2
CASSKVGGIYTGELFF
>TRBV10-1|TRBJ1-5
CASSEGNQPQHF
>TRBV6-4|TRBJ2-5
CASTPGGAQETQYF
>TRBV5-4|TRBJ1-4
CASSEGRSNEKLFF
>TRBV18|TRBJ1-1
CASSPFEQGLITEAFF
>TRBV11-2|TRBJ2-7
CASSPQQGGPYEQYF
>TRBV11-1|TRBJ2-1
CASSPAAGAYNEQFF
>TRBV18|TRBJ1-5
CASSLQGAYQPQHF
>TRBV10-1|TRBJ1-5
CAREGQSNQPQHF
>TRBV5-1|TRBJ1-1
CASSSLSSRNTEAFF
>TRBV27|TRBJ2-1
CASSRSSGSASGEQFF
>TRBV7-2|TRBJ2-3
CASSLITDTQYF
>TRBV18|TRBJ2-7
CASSPPSGGPEQYF
>TRBV27|TRBJ1-5
CASSQAGSQPQHF
>TRBV10-1|TRBJ2-5
CASSESRETQYF
>TRBV5-3|TRBJ1-6
CARSLVGQGRLPLHF
>TRBV10-2|TRBJ2-2
CASSEWSTGELFF
>TRBV6-5|.
CASSRQGITIYEQYF
>TRBV7-9|TRBJ2-5
CASSEQGSRETQYF
>TRBV2|TRBJ1-4
CASSAGVADREKLFF
>TRBV19|TRBJ1-3
CATRLGGNAGNTIYF
>TRBV6-1|TRBJ2-3
CATFPGQGSDTQYF
>TRBV2|TRBJ1-4
CARRDRGDEKLFF
>TRBV7-2|TRBJ2-2
CASSLLAGVTGELFF
>TRBV4-1|TRBJ2-3
CASSLLAGGGTDTQYF
>TRBV13|TRBJ1-2
CASSPGQGSYGYTF
>TRBV6-1|TRBJ1-1
CASSPRENTEAFF
>TRBV6-1|TRBJ1-2
CASSEGFRGTNYGYTF
>TRBV18|TRBJ2-7
CASSPLSGTGGYEQYF
>TRBV9|TRBJ2-5
CASSTWTGAGGETQYF
>TRBV7-9|TRBJ2-7
CASSLGGWDEQYF
>TRBV29-1|TRBJ2-1
CSVGGQGSEQFF
>TRBV10-3|TRBJ2-7
CATAVGEQINYEQYF
>TRBV9|TRBJ1-2
CASSPAGPAVYNYGYTF
>TRBV30|TRBJ1-2
CAWSVLSGYGYTF
>TRBV7-2|TRBJ2-5
CASSLGRGRQETQYF
>TRBV7-9|TRBJ1-5
CASSREGAGNQPQHF
>TRBV6-1|TRBJ1-2
CASGYNYGYTF
>TRBV18|TRBJ1-1
CASSPGGRSTEAFF
>TRBV2|TRBJ1-1
CASRAQAIRTEAFF
>TRBV5-1|TRBJ2-2
CASRGPTPNTGELFF
>TRBV6-5|TRBJ2-5
CASSYTGIQETQYF
>TRBV7-8|TRBJ1-2
CASSPVSGGYTF
>TRBV27|TRBJ1-1
CASSWTGRGSTEAFF
>TRBV10-3|TRBJ1-2
CAISQGQGRVYGYTF
>TRBV28|TRBJ1-2
CASHRGQGYTF
>TRBV29-1|TRBJ1-1
CSVDSGTGGTEAFF
>TRBV7-9|TRBJ2-7
CASSLVGIGQSYEQYF
>TRBV5-4|TRBJ1-2
CASSPRVVGGYTF
>TRBV5-1|TRBJ1-2
CASSLASGQGRYGYTF
>TRBV7-9|TRBJ1-1
CASRNLGAENTEAFF
>TRBV6-5|TRBJ1-6
CASSPGDSPLHF